This T cell receptor beta chain is drawn from a study of CXCR3-negative and CXCR3-positive naive CD8 T cells (dated by TCRdb to between 2017 and 2020). As for the study more broadly: In total, approximately 130 million TRB reads were obtained, or roughly 1.5 +/- 0.3 million reads per library. Data from about 12 donors, pooled across two independent experiments, went into the diversity and physicochemical repertoire analyses. Naive subsets from 5 donors and memory cells from 3 donors were included in the TRBV-TRBJ cluster analysis.

Sequencing was carried out with a NextSeq 550. The Human TCR Profiling Kit (MiLaboratory) was used to make UMI-labeled 5' RACE TRB cDNA libraries. cDNA synthesis used the entire amount of extracted RNA, and PCR amplification then used the entire amount of cDNA produced. The libraries were made side by side, with each library going through the same number of PCR cycles. The paper's data handling went like this. With a requirement of at least two reads per UMI, MIGEC and MiXCR extracted about 50,000 +/- 10,000 unique UMI-labeled TRB cDNA molecules per library. On average, approximately 40,000 +/- 10,000 functional in-frame TRB CDR3 nucleotide clonotypes lacking stop codons were found per library. Diversity metrics, including normalized Shannon-Wiener and Chao1, were computed in VDJtools after downsampling to 5000 UMI-labeled TRB molecules per sample. For the central five CDR3 residues, VDJtools calculated physicochemical properties weighted by clonotype size, namely interaction energy, strength, volume and Kidera factor 4. TCRdb reanalyzed the reads, keeping one entry per CDR3 protein sequence and omitting DNA. The V and J calls follow TCRdb's processing rather than the paper's. The table for this sample shows around 40,000 distinct CDR3 sequences. The ten biggest clones cover 14% to 15% of the sample.

The investigation overall reported the following: TRBV-TRBJ usage was similar between naive CXCR3-negative and CXCR3-positive cells from the same donor, while memory cells showed distinct patterns. Because surface CD5, which is linked to self-reactivity in mice, was comparable between the naive subsets, TCR interaction strength was also inferred from TRB CDR3 physicochemical properties. Comparably high repertoire diversity was found in both naive subsets, whereas much lower repertoire diversity was found in memory CD8+ T cells. Freshly isolated PBMCs were used for most assays because CXCR3 expression went down partially after cryopreservation.

CDR3 length: 13 amino acids, cysteine to phenylalanine. The protein alone is recorded here. From the germline V gene, CDR1 is SGDLS and CDR2 is YYNGEE. For every CD8+ T cell subset, approximately 300,000 cells were flow-sorted straight into RLT lysis buffer, and each subset was sorted in triplicate. Peripheral blood mononuclear cells were isolated from buffy coats using standard density gradient centrifugation. Total RNA was extracted from sorted cells using an RNeasy Mini Kit. To note about this clonotype: Its antigen is currently not known.

The TCR originated in a human donor in good health. Some clones in this sample may be carry-over from other donors' samples. Sequences were obtained from memory CD8+ T cells from blood. Taken with the paper, the label for cell subset or site translates to: conventional CD8+ memory T cells (TMEM), sorted as controls. The rearrangement joined TRBV9 to TRBJ2-1. The CDR3 reads as follows: CASSGGRGSEQFF. Reference TRBV9 and TRBJ2-1 proteins supply the regions before and after the CDR3; the full variable domain is: DSGVTQTPKHLITATGQRVTLRCSPRSGDLSVYWYQQSLDQGLQFLIQYYNGEERAKGNILERFSAQQFPDLHSELNLSSLELGDSALYFCASSGGRGSEQFFGPGTRLTVL.